Each of the 27 T cell receptor beta chains below was sequenced from the same sample in a study of cytomegalovirus exposure and HLA in healthy donors. PCR employed 60 Vbeta and 13 Jbeta primers. Sequencing used immunoSEQ multiplex PCR; TCRdb keeps in-frame clones, though not all of them. Here the sample spans 70,000 to 95,000 clones, about four fifths being singletons. Sequenced material: PBMCs. The receptors here all came from a woman in her 30s in good health and CMV-seronegative.

The genes are TRBV4-3 and TRBJ1-2; 11 bases agree with TRBD1. This CDR3 is 14 amino acids long. After removal of 4 bases from V and 7 bases from J, the junction contained 5 bases not matched to a gene. Germline CDR1 is LGHNA and CDR2 is YSLEER. This chain's CDR3 is CASSPDRGRGGYTF. In DNA, the CDR3 is TGCGCCAGCAGCCCGGACAGGGGGCGAGGTGGCTACACCTTC.

This clone was seen just once. The rearrangement joins TRBV5-1 to TRBJ1-2; a weak D match, TRBD1 (6 bases). The germline V and J ends were trimmed by 0 bases and 6 bases, with 18 bases remaining between them. The CDR3 extends over 16 amino acids. Germline lookup yields CDR1 SGHRS and CDR2 YFSETQ. CDR3 nucleotide sequence: TGCGCCAGCAGCTTGGGTCCCAGGGGCAGCATCGATGGCTACACCTTC. This encodes CASSLGPRGSIDGYTF.

The genes are TRBV5-4 and TRBJ2-7, with D perhaps TRBD2 (6 bases). The CDR3 extends over 14 amino acids. CDR1 is SGHNT, CDR2 YYREEE, per germline (reference sequence). Trimming took off 0 bases at V and 7 bases at J, with 14 bases between the two ends. The CDR3 spells CASSLGRARDEQYF. The CDR3 region has the DNA TGTGCCAGCAGCTTGGGGAGGGCTAGGGATGAGCAGTACTTC.

This chain uses TRBV7-9 with TRBJ2-2; D possibly corresponds to TRBD1 (5 bases). The CDR3 is 12 residues long. CDR1 SEHNR and CDR2 FQNEAQ come from the germline V gene (reference sequence). Trimming stripped 7 bases from V and 7 bases from J, with 10 bases between. CDR3 protein: CASTLTGGELFF. The CDR3 DNA reads TGTGCCAGCACCCTCACAGGCGGGGAGCTGTTTTTT.

This chain connects TRBV9 to TRBJ2-1; TRBD2 matches 14 bases. V was pared by 3 bases and J by 6 bases, with 5 bases of the junction left unmatched. Germline CDR1 reads SGDLS; CDR2 reads YYNGEE. The CDR3 runs to 16 residues. The CDR3: CASSAQGTSGSNEQFF. The CDR3, as DNA: TGTGCCAGCAGCGCCCAAGGGACTAGCGGGAGCAATGAGCAGTTCTTC.

This clone was detected a few times. The genes are TRBV30 and TRBJ1-5; D not certain. The CDR3 contains 14 residues. From germline, CDR1 is GTSNPN and CDR2 SVGIG (reference sequence). V was clipped by 5 bases and J by 7 bases, with 18 bases between them. The CDR3, as DNA: TGTGCCTGGGGGAAGGACCTGGGAGGCCAGCCCCAGCATTTT. Its translation: CAWGKDLGGQPQHF.

The chain links TRBV27 to TRBJ2-5, with a tentative D call TRBD1 (6 bases). Gene TRBJ2-7 matches the end of the DNA better, so the J call may be wrong. This CDR3 is built from 17 residues. Germline loops: CDR1 MNHEY, CDR2 SMNVEV (reference sequence). CDR3: CASSSLQPTGVPYEQYF. CDR3 sequence (DNA): TGTGCCAGCAGTTCCCTCCAACCGACAGGAGTCCCCTACGAGCAGTACTTC.

This sequence joins TRBV13 and TRBJ2-1; possibly TRBD2 for D (5 bases). The V gene lost 2 bases and the J gene lost 0 bases, with 8 bases spanning the gap. CDR1 PRHDT and CDR2 FYEKMQ come from the germline V gene (reference sequence). This CDR3 has 15 amino acids. CDR3 region: CASSLQRPSYNEQFF. The CDR3 region has the DNA TGTGCCAGCAGCTTACAGCGGCCCTCCTACAATGAGCAGTTCTTC.

The chain employs TRBV4-3 and TRBJ2-1; D possibly corresponds to TRBD2 (5 bases). V was clipped by 0 bases and J by 0 bases, with 24 bases between them. CDR3 size: 21 residues. Germline CDR1 reads LGHNA; CDR2 reads YSLEER. CDR3 DNA: TGCGCCAGCAGCCAAGATTGGTTTCAGGAGAGGGCCACGAGCTCCTACAATGAGCAGTTCTTC. Translating gives CASSQDWFQERATSSYNEQFF.

The chain is built from TRBV28 and TRBJ2-7, with D maybe TRBD1 (5 bases). The CDR3 consists of 15 residues. Germline CDR1 MDHEN, CDR2 SYDVKM. Trimming removed 6 bases at V and 5 bases at J, with 20 bases between. The CDR3 loop reads CASSPIGAALDEQYF. The CDR3 nucleotides are TGTGCCAGCAGCCCCATTGGGGCAGCGCTTGACGAGCAGTACTTC. The full variable domain, in which reference TRBV28 and TRBJ2-7 provide the parts outside the CDR3, is DVKVTQSSRYLVKRTGEKVFLECVQDMDHENMFWYRQDPGLGLRLIYFSYDVKMKEKGDIPEGYSVSREKKERFSLILESASTNQTSMYLCASSPIGAALDEQYFGPGTRLTVT.

The chain recombines TRBV27 with TRBJ2-7; 12 bases fit TRBD2. Unmatched junction bases numbered 18, after V lost 1 base and J lost 5 bases. This CDR3 comprises 20 residues. Germline CDR1 MNHEY, CDR2 SMNVEV (reference sequence). CDR3 region: CASSLLRPPASGRAVDEQYF. The DNA for the CDR3 is TGTGCCAGCAGTTTATTACGGCCCCCCGCTAGCGGGAGGGCGGTGGACGAGCAGTACTTC.

The chain employs TRBV6-1 and TRBJ1-5, with 7 bases identical to TRBD1. The germline V gene has CDR1 MNHNS and CDR2 SASEGT. The CDR3 sequence is 17 residues long. V lost 2 bases to trimming and J lost 4 bases; unmatched junction nucleotides: 11. CDR3 sequence: CASSEWVTGRVNQPQHF. The CDR3 DNA reads as TGTGCCAGCAGTGAATGGGTGACAGGGCGCGTAAATCAGCCCCAGCATTTT.

This sequence joins TRBV28 and TRBJ1-3, with D unclear. Deletions cut 3 bases from V and 4 bases from J, with 10 bases between. The CDR3 loop spans 14 amino acids. In germline, CDR1 is MDHEN, CDR2 SYDVKM. CDR3 residues: CASSFSRMGNTIYF. CDR3 coding DNA: TGTGCCAGCAGTTTTTCTAGGATGGGAAACACCATATATTTT.

This chain connects TRBV6-1 to TRBJ2-7; TRBD1 aligns across 12 bases. There are 15 residues in the CDR3. Trimming at V came to 5 bases and at J to 1 base, leaving 3 bases not matched to a gene. Per germline, CDR1 MNHNS and CDR2 SASEGT. In nucleotides, the CDR3 is TGTGCCAGCAGTTGGGACAGGGGGCCATCCTACGAGCAGTACTTC. It codes for CASSWDRGPSYEQYF.

The rearrangement joins TRBV6-9 to TRBJ2-6; TRBD2 might be the D (5 bases). The CDR3 is made up of 16 amino acids. With 4 bases removed from V and 5 bases from J, the gap between germline ends came to 15 bases. CDR1 is MNHGY, CDR2 SVAAGI, per germline. CDR3 protein: CASSLRDLYRANVLTF. DNA for the CDR3: TGTGCCAGCAGTTTGAGGGATTTGTATCGGGCCAACGTCCTGACTTTC.

The V gene is TRBV7-2, the J gene TRBJ2-3; TRBD2 matches at 8 bases. V gave up 2 bases and J gave up 4 bases; unmatched junction bases: 8. Germline CDR1 and CDR2: SGHTA and FQGNSA. The CDR3 sequence is 16 residues long. The CDR3 region is CASSLRSGSGADTQYF. The CDR3 region has the DNA TGTGCCAGCAGCTTAAGGAGCGGGAGTGGGGCAGATACGCAGTATTTT.

The chain combines TRBV28 with TRBJ2-7; 8 bases match TRBD1. CDR3 size: 12 residues. The V segment lost 6 bases and the J segment 3 bases; nucleotides outside the gene matches: 1. Germline V gene sequence: CDR1 MDHEN, CDR2 SYDVKM. For the CDR3, the DNA is TGTGCCAGCAGCGGGACAGGCTACGAGCAGTACTTC. This encodes CASSGTGYEQYF. Together with reference TRBV28 and TRBJ2-7, the CDR3 gives the full variable domain: DVKVTQSSRYLVKRTGEKVFLECVQDMDHENMFWYRQDPGLGLRLIYFSYDVKMKEKGDIPEGYSVSREKKERFSLILESASTNQTSMYLCASSGTGYEQYFGPGTRLTVT.

This chain links TRBV30 with TRBJ2-1, with TRBD2 identical over 11 bases. Germline CDR1 GTSNPN, CDR2 SVGIG (reference sequence). The V and J ends lost 3 bases and 4 bases, in that order; junction bases with no gene match: 5. The CDR3 runs 15 residues. CDR3 sequence reads: CAWSPGTSGYNEQFF. The CDR3 nucleotides are TGTGCCTGGAGCCCCGGGACTAGCGGATACAATGAGCAGTTCTTC.

Here the CDR3 reads CASSTEHGYTF. The CDR3 coding sequence is TGTGCCAGCAGCACCGAGCATGGCTACACCTTC. J is TRBJ1-2 and V is TRBV9; no clear D gene. Trimming removed 4 bases from V and 6 bases from J, with 7 bases in between. Germline V gene data show CDR1 as SGDLS and CDR2 as YYNGEE. This CDR3 spans 11 amino acids.

Only a few counts were recorded for this clone. This chain links TRBV18 with TRBJ2-7; 8 positions agree with TRBD1. The CDR3 length is 14 residues. Germline assignment: CDR1 KGHSH and CDR2 LQKENI. The V gene end was trimmed by 4 bases and the J gene end by 0 bases; junction bases not matched to a gene: 2. The CDR3 nucleotides are TGTGCCAGCTCACGGGACAGGAGCTCCTACGAGCAGTACTTC. Its protein is CASSRDRSSYEQYF. Based on the CDR3 plus reference TRBV18 and TRBJ2-7, the full variable domain is NAGVMQNPRHLVRRRGQEARLRCSPMKGHSHVYWYRQLPEEGLKFMVYLQKENIIDESGMPKERFSAEFPKEGPSILRIQQVVRGDSAAYFCASSRDRSSYEQYFGPGTRLTVT.

J is TRBJ2-7 and V is TRBV20-1; D might be TRBD2 (5 bases). The V end was cut by 6 bases, the J end by 3 bases, with 9 bases between. The CDR3 loop spans 11 amino acids. CDR1 and CDR2 from the germline V gene are DFQATT and SNEGSKA (reference sequence). The CDR3 loop is CSADEGYEQYF. The CDR3 DNA reads as TGCAGTGCCGACGAGGGCTACGAGCAGTACTTC.

The J gene is TRBJ1-2, the V gene TRBV4-2; 10 bases agree with TRBD1. The J segment lost 4 bases and the V segment lost 0 bases, leaving 14 bases of the junction unmatched. There are 19 residues in the CDR3. Germline assignment: CDR1 LGHNA and CDR2 YNFKEQ. The CDR3 sequence: CASSQDLGQGPLVGYGYTF. CDR3 coding DNA: TGTGCCAGCAGCCAAGATTTGGGACAGGGGCCCCTGGTGGGCTATGGCTACACCTTC.

A remark on this clone: In the same sample, other DNA sequences code for this CDR3. The V and J genes are TRBV5-1 and TRBJ2-1; TRBD2 matches at 15 bases. Per germline, CDR1 SGHRS and CDR2 YFSETQ. The length of the CDR3 is 15 residues. The V and J ends lost 3 bases and 8 bases, in that order; junction bases with no gene match: 3. The CDR3 sequence is CASSSGLAGGDEQFF. In nucleotides, the CDR3 is TGCGCCAGCAGCTCGGGACTAGCGGGAGGAGATGAGCAGTTCTTC.

The chain carries TRBV4-2 and TRBJ2-3; TRBD2 is a possible D gene (5 bases). Trimming removed 0 bases from V and 2 bases from J, with 21 bases in between. In germline, CDR1 is LGHNA, CDR2 YNFKEQ. CDR3 length: 19 amino acids. In DNA, the CDR3 is TGTGCCAGCAGCCAAGAACGACCCTTGGCAGCGGCCTTCACAGATACGCAGTATTTT. It specifies CASSQERPLAAAFTDTQYF.

The chain employs TRBV2 and TRBJ1-1, with D hard to call. The CDR3 has 13 residues. The V end was cut by 7 bases, the J end by 2 bases, with 11 bases between. Germline V gene data show CDR1 as SNHLY and CDR2 as FYNNEI. CDR3 residues: CASTGTPNTEAFF. For the CDR3, the DNA is TGTGCCAGCACAGGCACTCCTAACACTGAAGCTTTCTTT. The complete variable domain, with remaining parts taken from reference TRBV2 and TRBJ1-1, reads EPEVTQTPSHQVTQMGQEVILRCVPISNHLYFYWYRQILGQKVEFLVSFYNNEISEKSEIFDDQFSVERPDGSNFTLKIRSTKLEDSAMYFCASTGTPNTEAFFGQGTRLTVV.

The chain carries TRBV7-3 and TRBJ2-1; 14 bases match TRBD2. This CDR3 spans 16 amino acids. V shed 5 bases, J shed 8 bases, and the junction held 8 bases outside the gene matches. Germline V CDR1 and CDR2: SGHTA, FQGTGA. CDR3 nucleotides: TGTGCCAGCAGCCCCGGGACTAGCGGGAGTGTAGATGAGCAGTTCTTC. Its protein is CASSPGTSGSVDEQFF.

The chain recombines TRBV7-9 with TRBJ2-7; D is unresolved. The CDR3 extends over 12 amino acids. Germline V gene lookup returns CDR1 SEHNR and CDR2 FQNEAQ (reference sequence). The V and J ends lost 4 bases and 5 bases respectively, with 9 bases between them. The CDR3, as DNA: TGTGCCAGCAGCTCTAGGTTCCACGAGCAGTACTTC. Translation: CASSSRFHEQYF.